The entry below describes one TCR beta chain. The same CDR3 is also encoded by other DNA sequences in this sample. The data were taken from a study of control samples from healthy donors and cancer patients. Sequencing was performed with immunoSEQ multiplex PCR; in TCRdb, only in-frame clones are kept and a portion is missing. The sample shows about 120,000 clones, around 92% of them seen only once. Sequenced sample: blood. The sequence was obtained from a man aged 45 to 65 in good health.

CDR3 sequence (DNA): TGCGCCAGCAGCTTGATAGGGTCTAACACTGAAGCTTTCTTT. Protein sequence: CASSLIGSNTEAFF. This rearrangement joins TRBV5-1 to TRBJ1-1; D gene ambiguous. The CDR3 is 14 residues long. The V gene's germline CDR1 is SGHRS and CDR2 YFSETQ. Trimming stripped 1 base from V and 2 bases from J, with 9 bases between.